This T cell receptor (beta chain) was captured in a study of T cell responses to AZD1222 COVID-19 vaccine. Study-wide findings and caveats: Among the donors, most were white British and more were female, and clonal diversity was possibly underestimated. Samples come after the peak T cell response, not at day 14. Baseline serology detected seropositivity in only a handful of AZD1222 recipients.

Concerning this clone itself: Antigen unknown.

Clones were sequenced by immunoSEQ multiplex PCR, and TCRdb holds only the in-frame ones, with some missing. The sample records around 58,000 clones, around 83% being singletons. This CDR3 is built from 16 residues. With 3 bases removed from V and 4 bases from J, the gap between germline ends came to 13 bases. Germline V lookup: CDR1 KGHSH, CDR2 LQKENI. The chain has TRBV18 and TRBJ1-6; no firm D call. This TCR was recovered from an adult in good health. This specimen consisted of peripheral blood, obtained on day 0 of AZD1222 vaccination. DNA of the CDR3: TGTGCCAGCTCACCCCATAGGGCAGATTATAATTCACCCCTCCACTTT. It yields the protein CASSPHRADYNSPLHF.